These 29 T cell receptor beta chains originate from one sample sequenced in a study of CD8 T cells in ankylosing spondylitis. General observations from the study: Made up of eight highly homologous variants, a TCR beta motif appeared characteristic of ankylosing spondylitis blood.

Antigens of these TCRs are unknown. MiXCR was run by TCRdb on the 5' RACE reads, yielding one entry per CDR3 protein. The table lists 400,000 to 450,000 distinct CDR3 sequences, 17% of them singletons. Sequencing was performed on blood, either unsorted or a sorted T cell fraction (not recorded which). The receptor set was obtained from a male donor with ankylosing spondylitis.

This clonotype was counted at least ten times. The chain carries TRBV5-1 and TRBJ2-1; D perhaps matches TRBD1 (5 bases). Trimming took 0 bases from V and 0 from J, leaving 13 bases between them. CDR1 and CDR2 (germline): SGHRS, YFSETQ. The CDR3 spans 17 residues. The CDR3 region has the DNA TGCGCCAGCAGCTTGGCCTTACAGGCGAACTCCTACAATGAGCAGTTCTTC. Translation: CASSLALQANSYNEQFF.

The sample holds many counts of this clonotype. The chain combines TRBV12-3 or TRBV12-4 with TRBJ2-5; 10 nucleotides agree with TRBD2. There are 16 residues in the CDR3. J gave up 1 base and V 6 bases, and 8 bases lay outside the gene matches. The CDR3 reads CASRRLAGSLQETQYF. CDR3 sequence (DNA): TGTGCCAGCAGGAGACTAGCGGGTTCCCTCCAAGAGACCCAGTACTTC.

This clonotype was seen at least ten times. This rearrangement joins TRBV29-1 to TRBJ2-3; D may correspond to TRBD1 or TRBD2 (6 bases each). The CDR3 totals 16 residues. V was pared by 4 bases and J by 2 bases, with 19 bases between. Germline assignment: CDR1 SQVTM and CDR2 ANQGSEA. As DNA, the CDR3 is TGCAGCGTTGCTGGGGGGCCGACCGCCTACACAGATACGCAGTATTTT. As protein: CSVAGGPTAYTDTQYF.

This chain links TRBV20-1 with TRBJ2-1; 7 bases are a match to TRBD2. Unmatched junction bases numbered 6, after V lost 1 base and J lost 9 bases. CDR1 and CDR2 (germline): DFQATT, SNEGSKA (reference sequence). The CDR3 has 13 amino acids. CDR3 DNA sequence: TGCAGTGCTAGAGCGACTAGCTGGGGTGAGCAGTTCTTC. Translated: CSARATSWGEQFF.

At least ten counts were recorded for this clonotype. This chain joins TRBV12-3 or TRBV12-4 and TRBJ1-2; D may be TRBD1 (5 bases). The V end lost 5 bases, the J end lost 4 bases, and 14 bases lay between the germline ends. The CDR3 is 14 amino acids. CDR3 nucleotides: TGTGCCAGCAGTCCGGGGGGGACGGTCTATGGCTACACCTTC. Translation: CASSPGGTVYGYTF.

There are a few counts of this clonotype. The chain uses TRBV7-3 and TRBJ1-6; D is uncertain. The CDR3 sequence is 13 residues long. The ends were cut back, 2 bases at V and 7 bases at J, with 6 bases in the middle. Germline values: CDR1 SGHTA, CDR2 FQGTGA. CDR3 region: CASSLSRNSPLHF. As DNA, the CDR3 is TGTGCCAGCAGCTTATCCCGGAATTCACCCCTCCACTTT.

This clonotype turned up a few times. This chain links TRBV20-1 with TRBJ1-6; weak D call: TRBD1 (6 bases). Trimming took off 2 bases at V and 8 bases at J, with 10 bases between the two ends. The germline gives CDR1 DFQATT, CDR2 SNEGSKA (reference sequence). The CDR3 runs 13 residues. This chain's CDR3 is CSARQGRDSPLHF. For the CDR3, the DNA is TGCAGTGCTAGACAGGGGCGGGATTCACCCCTCCACTTT.

Many counts were recorded for this clonotype. The rearrangement uses TRBV2 and TRBJ2-1; D not resolved. In germline, CDR1 is SNHLY, CDR2 FYNNEI. This CDR3 has 11 amino acids. Trimming removed 6 bases at V and 6 bases at J, with 6 bases between. The CDR3 coding sequence is TGTGCCAGCAGCATACTCAATGAGCAGTTCTTC. It codes for CASSILNEQFF.

Many counts were recorded for this clonotype. V is TRBV29-1 and J is TRBJ2-7; the D gene is possibly TRBD2 (6 bases). Germline values: CDR1 SQVTM, CDR2 ANQGSEA. The ends were cut back, 3 bases at V and 5 bases at J, with 14 bases in the middle. This CDR3 comprises 13 residues. CDR3 loop: CSVDLRGINEQYF. As DNA, the CDR3 is TGCAGCGTTGACCTTCGGGGGATCAACGAGCAGTACTTC.

The V call is TRBV25-1, the J call TRBJ1-1, with 9 bases lining up with TRBD1. Losses at the gene ends were 3 bases for V and 5 bases for J; bases not matched to a gene: 10. CDR1 and CDR2 (germline): MGHDK, SYGVNS. The CDR3 is 16 residues long. CDR3 sequence: CASSEVYRGRGTEAFF. In DNA, the CDR3 is TGTGCCAGCAGTGAGGTGTACAGGGGGCGGGGAACTGAAGCTTTCTTT.

The chain has TRBV5-6 and TRBJ1-2, with 12 nucleotides matching TRBD1. Germline CDR1 is SGHDT and CDR2 is YYEEEE. V lost 6 bases and J lost 5; bases outside the gene matches: 11. The CDR3 totals 16 residues. The CDR3 DNA follows: TGTGCCAGCACCCCCGGGACAGGGGGCGGAGGTTATGGCTACACCTTC. This codes for CASTPGTGGGGYGYTF.

The chain has TRBV5-1 and TRBJ1-3; D may be TRBD1 (5 bases). The germline CDR1 and CDR2 sequences are SGHRS and YFSETQ. The CDR3 extends over 18 amino acids. V shed 3 bases and J shed 0 bases, with 19 bases lying between them. The CDR3, as DNA: TGCGCCAGCAGCTCCGGGACCGGTTACCCTTACTCTGGAAACACCATATATTTT. Residues: CASSSGTGYPYSGNTIYF.

The J gene is TRBJ1-1, the V gene TRBV12-3 or TRBV12-4, with D hard to call. CDR3 length equals 14 residues. Trimming removed 8 bases at V and 4 bases at J, with 17 bases between. CDR3 protein: CASFPSSRVTEAFF. The CDR3 DNA is TGTGCCAGCTTCCCCAGTTCAAGGGTCACTGAAGCTTTCTTT.

In its sample, this clonotype was seen a few times. The rearrangement joins TRBV6-1 to TRBJ2-7; weak D call: TRBD1 (6 bases). V lost 4 bases, J lost 0 bases, and 10 bases lay in between. Looked up from germline, CDR1 is MNHNS and CDR2 is SASEGT. The CDR3 is 14 amino acids. This CDR3 is CASSGQASSYEQYF. DNA of the CDR3: TGTGCCAGCAGTGGACAGGCGAGCTCCTACGAGCAGTACTTC.

This clonotype was seen only once. The chain is built from TRBV5-5 and TRBJ2-3; TRBD1 matches 7 bases. Germline assignment: CDR1 SGHKS and CDR2 YYEKEE (reference sequence). V lost 2 bases and J lost 1; bases outside the gene matches: 4. The CDR3 spans 15 residues. The CDR3 nucleotides read TGTGCCAGCAGCTTCAGACAGGGCGGCACAGATACGCAGTATTTT. Its protein product is CASSFRQGGTDTQYF.

This clonotype turned up a few times. This rearrangement joins TRBV20-1 to TRBJ2-7; 9 bases map to TRBD1. From germline, CDR1 is DFQATT and CDR2 SNEGSKA (reference sequence). V trimming: 3 bases; J trimming: 3 bases; junction bases outside the gene matches: 15. This CDR3 is 17 amino acids long. CDR3 in DNA: TGCAGTGCTAGGGGTAATGGGCCGGGACAGGGCTTCTACGAGCAGTACTTC. As protein: CSARGNGPGQGFYEQYF.

This clonotype has only a few counts. The gene calls are TRBV12-3 or TRBV12-4 and TRBJ2-1, with 9 bases matching TRBD2. This CDR3 is built from 14 residues. Losses at the gene ends were 4 bases for V and 4 bases for J; bases not matched to a gene: 2. CDR3 protein: CASSWGLAYNEQFF. In DNA, the CDR3 is TGTGCCAGCAGTTGGGGACTAGCTTACAATGAGCAGTTCTTC.

The chain employs TRBV3-1 and TRBJ2-3; D possibly corresponds to TRBD1 (5 bases). The CDR3 length is 16 residues. V was cut by 3 bases and J by 0 bases, with 13 bases left in between. CDR1 is LGHDT, CDR2 YNNKEL, per germline (reference sequence). The CDR3 DNA is TGTGCCAGCAGCCAGGGCAGGGCCTCTAGCACAGATACGCAGTATTTT. It yields the protein CASSQGRASSTDTQYF.

The rearrangement uses TRBV7-2 and TRBJ2-7; 10 nucleotides line up with TRBD1. This CDR3 has 15 residues. The J segment lost 3 bases and the V segment lost 0 bases, leaving 2 bases of the junction unmatched. Germline V lookup: CDR1 SGHTA, CDR2 FQGNSA. DNA for the CDR3: TGTGCCAGCAGCTTAGCCGGGACAGGGGTCTACGAGCAGTACTTC. Protein sequence: CASSLAGTGVYEQYF.

V gene TRBV28 combines with J gene TRBJ2-1, with 7 bases fitting TRBD1. CDR3 size: 11 residues. The ends lost 5 bases at V and 12 bases at J; junction bases unmatched: 4. From germline, CDR1 is MDHEN and CDR2 SYDVKM. The chain's CDR3 is CASSPRDRQFF. In DNA form, the CDR3 reads TGTGCCAGCAGTCCGAGGGACAGGCAGTTCTTC.

This rearrangement joins TRBV11-1 to TRBJ1-6, with 7 bases identical to TRBD1. Germline V CDR1 and CDR2: SGHAT, FQDESV (reference sequence). The trim removed 0 bases at V and 10 bases at J, leaving 9 bases unmatched. The CDR3 spans 16 residues. This CDR3 is CASSLAGTGDWSPLHF. In DNA, the CDR3 is TGTGCCAGCAGCTTAGCGGGAACAGGGGACTGGTCACCCCTCCACTTT.

The chain links TRBV20-1 to TRBJ2-2; 9 bases are a match to TRBD2. CDR1 DFQATT and CDR2 SNEGSKA come from the germline V gene (reference sequence). The CDR3 contains 16 residues. The junction had 7 bases not matched to a gene; V was cut back by 2 bases and J by 3 bases. CDR3 bases: TGCAGTGCTAGATCCAGCGGGGGGAAGGACACCGGGGAGCTGTTTTTT. Amino acids: CSARSSGGKDTGELFF.

This clonotype was counted at least ten times. The chain uses TRBV29-1 and TRBJ2-1; D tentatively fits TRBD1 or TRBD2 (5 bases each). Germline CDR1 and CDR2: SQVTM and ANQGSEA. CDR3 length equals 15 residues. V shed 5 bases and J shed 0 bases, with 14 bases lying between them. The CDR3 DNA is TGCAGCGTTTTTGGGACGGAGAGCTCCTACAATGAGCAGTTCTTC. It codes for CSVFGTESSYNEQFF.

The rearrangement joins TRBV7-6 to TRBJ1-1, with unresolved D. The germline V gene encodes CDR1 SGHVS and CDR2 FNYEAQ. V was shortened by 1 base and J by 6 bases, with 12 bases between the two germline ends. CDR3 size: 14 residues. Here the CDR3 reads CASSLESPVAEAFF. In DNA, the CDR3 is TGTGCCAGCAGCTTAGAGTCCCCAGTTGCTGAAGCTTTCTTT.

V gene TRBV9 combines with J gene TRBJ1-4; maybe TRBD1 (5 bases). The germline CDR1 and CDR2 sequences are SGDLS and YYNGEE. V was pared by 2 bases and J by 8 bases, with 13 bases between. The CDR3 contains 14 residues. CDR3 DNA sequence: TGTGCCAGCAGCGTCCAGGGTTCGGGGGAAAAACTGTTTTTT. It translates to CASSVQGSGEKLFF.

This clonotype occurred a few times. J is TRBJ2-7 and V is TRBV9, with TRBD1 matching 8 bases. The germline V gene has CDR1 SGDLS and CDR2 YYNGEE. This CDR3 region has 15 residues. V lost 2 bases, J lost 1 base, and 5 bases stayed unmatched. The CDR3 spells CASSVDDRGSYEQYF. The CDR3 bases are TGTGCCAGCAGCGTCGACGACAGGGGATCCTACGAGCAGTACTTC.

The V gene is TRBV5-6, the J gene TRBJ1-2; perhaps TRBD1 as D (5 bases). CDR1 SGHDT and CDR2 YYEEEE come from the germline V gene. There are 13 residues in the CDR3. Trimming left V 0 bases short and J 7 bases short, with 10 bases between. The CDR3 bases are TGTGCCAGCAGCTTGGTCGGGGGTCGTGGCTACACCTTC. Translating gives CASSLVGGRGYTF.

This chain links TRBV7-7 with TRBJ2-1, with 9 bases lining up with TRBD1. Germline V gives CDR1 SSHAT, CDR2 FNYEAQ (reference sequence). The CDR3 is 15 amino acids. In nucleotides, the CDR3 is TGTGCTAGCGCCATCGGGACAGGGATTTTCAATGAGCAGTTCTTC. Its translation is CASAIGTGIFNEQFF.

The chain combines TRBV20-1 with TRBJ2-3, with D possibly matching TRBD1 (6 bases). The CDR3 is 14 amino acids. Germline V CDR1 and CDR2: DFQATT, SNEGSKA (reference sequence). V was trimmed by 5 bases and J by 2 bases, leaving 14 bases between them. CDR3 sequence reads: CSAPDRRITDTQYF. CDR3 nucleotide sequence: TGCAGTGCTCCTGACAGGAGGATCACAGATACGCAGTATTTT.